This TCR beta chain was sequenced during a study of blood T cell repertoires in COVID-19. Across the whole study: The origin of the acute and convalescent COVID-19 samples was the United States, Italy and Spain. Sources were T cells, B-cell-depleted T cells, or PBMCs; the material itself was cDNA or gDNA.

Per the authors' pipeline: The authors estimated nucleated cell counts from reference gene primer amplification. The protocol was immunoSEQ multiplex PCR, while the TCRdb copy is restricted to in-frame clones and leaves out a portion. V and J calls and clone size are those listed in that table; D and trimming were worked out from the DNA. Of some 240,000 clones in the sample, about 80% were seen once. Germline CDR1 and CDR2: SGHDT and YYEEEE. V was clipped by 0 bases and J by 6 bases; unmatched bases: 6. The CDR3 length is 16 residues. The J gene is TRBJ2-1, the V gene TRBV5-6, with 10 bases lining up with TRBD2. Sequenced sample: peripheral blood. This TCR was sampled from a woman aged 80 or over with acute or convalescent COVID-19. The CDR3 DNA follows: TGTGCCAGCAGCTTGGAGGGTCTAGCGGGGGCCAATGAGCAGTTCTTC. Protein: CASSLEGLAGANEQFF.